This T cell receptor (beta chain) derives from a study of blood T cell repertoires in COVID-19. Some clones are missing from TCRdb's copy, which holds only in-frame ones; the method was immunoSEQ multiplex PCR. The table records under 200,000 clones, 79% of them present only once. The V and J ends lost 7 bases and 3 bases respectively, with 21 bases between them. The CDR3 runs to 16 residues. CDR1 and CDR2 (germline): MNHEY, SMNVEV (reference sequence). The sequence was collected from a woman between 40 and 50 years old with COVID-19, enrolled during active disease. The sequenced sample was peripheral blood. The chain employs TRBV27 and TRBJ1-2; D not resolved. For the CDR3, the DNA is TGTGCCAGCACCCGCCACGGACTTCGGGGAGACTATGGCTACACCTTC. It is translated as CASTRHGLRGDYGYTF.